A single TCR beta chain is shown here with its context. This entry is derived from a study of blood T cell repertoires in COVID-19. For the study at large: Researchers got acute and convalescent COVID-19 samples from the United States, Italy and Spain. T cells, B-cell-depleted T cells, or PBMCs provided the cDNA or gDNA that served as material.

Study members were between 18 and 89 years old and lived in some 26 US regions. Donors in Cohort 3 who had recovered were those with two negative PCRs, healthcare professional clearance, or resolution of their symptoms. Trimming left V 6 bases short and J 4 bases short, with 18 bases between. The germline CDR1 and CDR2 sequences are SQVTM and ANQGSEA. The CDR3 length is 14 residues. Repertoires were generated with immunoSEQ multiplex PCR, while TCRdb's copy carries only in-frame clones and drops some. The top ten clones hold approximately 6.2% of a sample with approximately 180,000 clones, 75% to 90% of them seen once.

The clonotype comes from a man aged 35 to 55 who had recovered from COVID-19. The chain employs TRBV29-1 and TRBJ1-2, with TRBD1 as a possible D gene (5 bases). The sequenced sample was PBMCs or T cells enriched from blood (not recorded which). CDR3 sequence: CSVDLSGGSYGYTF. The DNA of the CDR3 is TGCAGCGTAGACCTCTCGGGGGGGAGCTATGGCTACACCTTC. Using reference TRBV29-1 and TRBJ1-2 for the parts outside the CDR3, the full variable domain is SAVISQKPSRDICQRGTSLTIQCQVDSQVTMMFWYRQQPGQSLTLIATANQGSEATYESGFVIDKFPISRPNLTFSTLTVSNMSPEDSSIYLCSVDLSGGSYGYTFGSGTRLTVV.